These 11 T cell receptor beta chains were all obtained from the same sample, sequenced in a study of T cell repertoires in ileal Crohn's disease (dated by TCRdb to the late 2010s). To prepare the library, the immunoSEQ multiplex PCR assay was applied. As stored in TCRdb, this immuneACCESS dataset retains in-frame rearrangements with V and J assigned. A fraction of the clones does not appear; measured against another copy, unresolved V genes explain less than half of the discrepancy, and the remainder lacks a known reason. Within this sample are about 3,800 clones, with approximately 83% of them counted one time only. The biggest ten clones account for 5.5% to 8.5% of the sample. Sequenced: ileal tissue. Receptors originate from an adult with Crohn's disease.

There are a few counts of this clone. CDR3: CAFHSLRGGETQYF. CDR3 nucleotide sequence: TGTGCCTTCCATAGTCTGCGCGGGGGAGAGACCCAGTACTTC. The chain combines TRBV30 with TRBJ2-5; 7 bases match TRBD2. Trimming cost V 7 bases and J 4 bases; bases outside gene matches: 12. Germline-derived CDR1 and CDR2 are GTSNPN and SVGIG (reference sequence). This CDR3 has 14 residues.

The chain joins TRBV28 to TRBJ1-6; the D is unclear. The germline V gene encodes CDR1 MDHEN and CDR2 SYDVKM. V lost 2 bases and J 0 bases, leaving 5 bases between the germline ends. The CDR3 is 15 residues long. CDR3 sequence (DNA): TGTGCCAGCAGTTTAAAGAGCTCCTATAATTCACCCCTCCACTTT. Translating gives CASSLKSSYNSPLHF. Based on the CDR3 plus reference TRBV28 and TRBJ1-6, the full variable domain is DVKVTQSSRYLVKRTGEKVFLECVQDMDHENMFWYRQDPGLGLRLIYFSYDVKMKEKGDIPEGYSVSREKKERFSLILESASTNQTSMYLCASSLKSSYNSPLHFGNGTRLTVT.

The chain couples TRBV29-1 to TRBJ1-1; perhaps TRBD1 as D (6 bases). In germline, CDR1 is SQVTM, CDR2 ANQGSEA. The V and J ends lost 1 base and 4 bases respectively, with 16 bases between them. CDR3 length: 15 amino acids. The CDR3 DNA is TGCAGCGTTGAAGGTTGGGAGGGGGATTCCACTGAAGCTTTCTTT. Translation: CSVEGWEGDSTEAFF.

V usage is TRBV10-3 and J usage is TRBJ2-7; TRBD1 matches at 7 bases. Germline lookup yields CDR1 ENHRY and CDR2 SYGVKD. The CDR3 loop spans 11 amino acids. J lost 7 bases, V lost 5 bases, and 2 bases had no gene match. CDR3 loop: CAISRGQEQYF. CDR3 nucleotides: TGTGCCATCAGTAGGGGGCAGGAGCAGTACTTC.

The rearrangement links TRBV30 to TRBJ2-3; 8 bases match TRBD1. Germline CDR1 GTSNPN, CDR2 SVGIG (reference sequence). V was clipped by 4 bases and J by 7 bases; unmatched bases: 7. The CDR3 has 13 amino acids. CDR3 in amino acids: CAWTSSGGNTQYF. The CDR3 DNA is TGTGCCTGGACGAGTTCAGGGGGCAATACGCAGTATTTT.

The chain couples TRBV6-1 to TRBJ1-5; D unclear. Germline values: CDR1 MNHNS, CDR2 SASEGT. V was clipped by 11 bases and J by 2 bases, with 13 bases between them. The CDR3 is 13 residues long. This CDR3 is CAVAHGGNQPQHF. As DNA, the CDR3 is TGTGCCGTAGCCCACGGTGGCAATCAGCCCCAGCATTTT.

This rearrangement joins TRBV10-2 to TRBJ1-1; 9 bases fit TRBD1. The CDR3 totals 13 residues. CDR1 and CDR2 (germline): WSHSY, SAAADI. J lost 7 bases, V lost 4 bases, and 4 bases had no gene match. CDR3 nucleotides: TGCGCCAGCAGTGTACAGGGGGCCTTTGAAGCTTTCTTT. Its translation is CASSVQGAFEAFF.

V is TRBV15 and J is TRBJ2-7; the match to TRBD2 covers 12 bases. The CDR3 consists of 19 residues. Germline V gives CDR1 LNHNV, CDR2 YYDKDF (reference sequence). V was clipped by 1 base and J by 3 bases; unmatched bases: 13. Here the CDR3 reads CATSRGSSLLAGGYYEQYF. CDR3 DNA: TGTGCCACCAGCAGAGGGTCCTCCCTACTAGCGGGGGGTTACTACGAGCAGTACTTC.

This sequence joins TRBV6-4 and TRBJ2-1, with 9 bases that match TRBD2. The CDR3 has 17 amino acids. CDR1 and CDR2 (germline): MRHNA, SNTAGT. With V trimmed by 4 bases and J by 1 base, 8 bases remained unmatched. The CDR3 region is CASSARGTSKSYNEQFF. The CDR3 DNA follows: TGTGCCAGCAGTGCTCGGGGGACTAGCAAGTCCTACAATGAGCAGTTCTTC.

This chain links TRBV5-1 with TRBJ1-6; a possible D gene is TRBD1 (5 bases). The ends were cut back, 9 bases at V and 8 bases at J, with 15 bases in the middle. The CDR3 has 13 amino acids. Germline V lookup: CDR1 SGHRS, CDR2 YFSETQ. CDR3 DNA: TGCGCCACCCAGGGTTCGGACGATTCACCCCTCCACTTT. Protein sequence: CATQGSDDSPLHF.

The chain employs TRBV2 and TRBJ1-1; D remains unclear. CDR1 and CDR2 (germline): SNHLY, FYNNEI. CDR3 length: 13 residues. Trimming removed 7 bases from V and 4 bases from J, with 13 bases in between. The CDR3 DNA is TGTGCCAGCACGGCGACTTTCTCCACTGAAGCTTTCTTT. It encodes CASTATFSTEAFF.